Shown below are 17 T cell receptor beta chains from a single sample sequenced in a study of cytomegalovirus exposure and HLA in healthy donors. PCR was performed using 60 Vbeta and 13 Jbeta primers. Using immunoSEQ multiplex PCR, the repertoire was profiled, and TCRdb retains in-frame clones only, with some absent. Here the sample spans 100,000 to 150,000 clones, roughly 88% being singletons. Input material: PBMCs. The receptors were gathered from a boy aged 10-17 years in good health and CMV-seronegative.

The CDR3 sequence: CASSQDSHTEQFF. The CDR3, as DNA: TGCGCCAGCAGCCAAGATTCACATACTGAGCAGTTCTTC. J is TRBJ2-1 and V is TRBV4-3; D ambiguous. V lost 0 bases to trimming and J lost 9 bases, with 9 bases between them. CDR3 size: 13 residues. Germline CDR1 LGHNA, CDR2 YSLEER.

This chain connects TRBV5-5 to TRBJ1-1; D gene uncertain. Germline V gene sequence: CDR1 SGHKS, CDR2 YYEKEE (reference sequence). Trimming cost V 2 bases and J 1 base, with 6 bases left between them. The CDR3 consists of 13 residues. The CDR3 nucleotides are TGTGCCAGCAGCTTAATCAGGAACACTGAAGCTTTCTTT. This sequence encodes CASSLIRNTEAFF.

The chain carries TRBV9 and TRBJ2-5; 7 positions match TRBD2. Germline V gene data show CDR1 as SGDLS and CDR2 as YYNGEE. V was pared by 0 bases and J by 2 bases, with 4 bases of the junction left unmatched. The CDR3 has 15 amino acids. The CDR3 reads CASSVVASGQETQYF. In DNA form, the CDR3 reads TGTGCCAGCAGCGTAGTGGCTAGCGGACAAGAGACCCAGTACTTC.

The chain couples TRBV7-9 to TRBJ2-2, with TRBD1 as a possible D gene (6 bases). The germline V gene has CDR1 SEHNR and CDR2 FQNEAQ (reference sequence). This CDR3 comprises 14 residues. V was pared by 5 bases and J by 3 bases, with 10 bases between. The chain's CDR3 is CASSDGQYTGELFF. CDR3 sequence (DNA): TGTGCCAGCAGCGACGGACAGTACACCGGGGAGCTGTTTTTT.

The chain uses TRBV23-1 and TRBJ1-5; D unclear. TRBV23-1 belongs to the ORF category, with a function that is uncertain. Between the trimmed V and J ends, which lost 3 bases and 5 bases, there was a span of 5 bases. The CDR3 spans 12 residues. CDR3 amino acids: CASSQSDQPQHF. The CDR3 nucleotides are TGCGCCAGCAGTCAGTCCGATCAGCCCCAGCATTTT.

The sample holds one count of this clone. This rearrangement joins TRBV11-2 to TRBJ1-3; 9 bases line up with TRBD1. The V gene's germline CDR1 is SGHAT and CDR2 FQNNGV. CDR3 length: 15 amino acids. After removal of 5 bases from V and 4 bases from J, the junction contained 6 bases not matched to a gene. CDR3 protein: CASSTTGGAGNTIYF. CDR3 sequence (DNA): TGTGCCAGCAGCACAACAGGGGGCGCGGGAAACACCATATATTTT.

This chain links TRBV13 with TRBJ2-3, with TRBD2 matching 8 bases. The germline V gene encodes CDR1 PRHDT and CDR2 FYEKMQ (reference sequence). This CDR3 is built from 14 residues. The ends lost 1 base at V and 7 bases at J; junction bases unmatched: 4. CDR3 sequence (DNA): TGTGCCAGCAGCTTAGTGGCTAGCGGGTATACGCAGTATTTT. Translation gives CASSLVASGYTQYF.

The chain couples TRBV27 to TRBJ2-1; 11 bases fit TRBD2. CDR1 is MNHEY and CDR2 is SMNVEV in the germline V gene (reference sequence). This CDR3 comprises 15 residues. After removal of 6 bases from V and 4 bases from J, the junction contained 5 bases not matched to a gene. CDR3 region: CASSGGTSGYNEQFF. CDR3 in DNA: TGTGCCAGCAGCGGGGGGACTAGCGGATACAATGAGCAGTTCTTC.

This clone was found a few times. The chain recombines TRBV5-5 with TRBJ2-7; 7 bases are a match to TRBD1. Germline CDR1 is SGHKS and CDR2 is YYEKEE (reference sequence). The CDR3 spans 13 residues. Losses at the gene ends were 4 bases for V and 5 bases for J; bases not matched to a gene: 6. CDR3 bases: TGTGCCAGCAGCGAACCAACAGGGGACGAGCAGTACTTC. This translates into CASSEPTGDEQYF.

The chain employs TRBV19 and TRBJ1-6, with TRBD1 matching 9 bases. The CDR3 runs 14 residues. The germline V gene has CDR1 LNHDA and CDR2 SQIVND (reference sequence). With 7 bases clipped from V and 10 bases from J, the junction kept 8 bases outside the gene matches. The CDR3 nucleotides read TGTGCCAGTAAAGAGGACAGGGGCTTATCACCCCTCCACTTT. Translation: CASKEDRGLSPLHF.

The chain couples TRBV5-1 to TRBJ2-3; D is uncertain. With 0 bases removed from V and 3 bases from J, the gap between germline ends came to 11 bases. The CDR3 runs to 15 residues. Looked up from germline, CDR1 is SGHRS and CDR2 is YFSETQ. CDR3 sequence: CASSLGAGLTDTQYF. The CDR3 coding sequence is TGCGCCAGCAGCTTGGGGGCAGGTTTAACAGATACGCAGTATTTT.

The rearrangement joins TRBV6-5 to TRBJ1-4; TRBD1 is a possible D gene (5 bases). The V gene lost 2 bases and the J gene lost 6 bases, with 10 bases spanning the gap. The CDR3 runs to 14 residues. CDR1 and CDR2 from the germline V gene are MNHEY and SVGAGI. For the CDR3, the DNA is TGTGCCAGCAGTTACGCGGGGCGGGATGAAAAACTGTTTTTT. It codes for CASSYAGRDEKLFF.

For this clone: The junction differs from germline at one of its ends, possibly a read error. V and J are TRBV7-9 and TRBJ1-2; D gene ambiguous. The CDR3 extends over 12 amino acids. Germline values: CDR1 SEHNR, CDR2 FQNEAQ (reference sequence). The CDR3 region is CASSLAGGMIGF. As DNA, the CDR3 is TGTGCCAGCAGCTTAGCGGGAGGAATGATAGGTTTC.

The chain carries TRBV7-2 and TRBJ1-1; 11 positions agree with TRBD1. CDR1 and CDR2 (germline): SGHTA, FQGNSA. This CDR3 region has 15 residues. Trimming took 6 bases from V and 7 from J; bases not matched to a gene: 10. The CDR3 region has the DNA TGTGCCAGCAGATCTGGACAGGGGGCTTTATATGAAGCTTTCTTT. Translation gives CASRSGQGALYEAFF.

The chain uses TRBV4-3 and TRBJ1-5; D unclear. The germline CDR1 and CDR2 sequences are LGHNA and YSLEER. V lost 2 bases and J lost 1, with 12 bases in between. The CDR3 covers 16 residues. For the CDR3, the DNA is TGCGCCAGCAGCCAATCCAGAGGGCTAAGCAATCAGCCCCAGCATTTT. Translation gives CASSQSRGLSNQPQHF.

This chain uses TRBV14 with TRBJ2-7, with D possibly matching TRBD1 (5 bases). Germline V gene sequence: CDR1 SGHDN, CDR2 FVKESK. V lost 1 base to trimming and J lost 9 bases, with 13 bases between them. The CDR3 covers 13 residues. The CDR3 nucleotides are TGTGCCAGCAGCCAAGGGGTCAGGGCCGCGCAGTACTTC. Protein: CASSQGVRAAQYF.

This chain links TRBV2 with TRBJ2-3, with D possibly matching TRBD1 (5 bases). The CDR3 length is 14 residues. The ends were cut back, 8 bases at V and 0 bases at J, with 12 bases in the middle. In germline, CDR1 is SNHLY, CDR2 FYNNEI. This CDR3 reads CASCAQGSTDTQYF. The CDR3 nucleotides are TGTGCCAGCTGCGCTCAGGGAAGCACAGATACGCAGTATTTT.